This entry lists 2 T cell receptor beta chains sequenced from one sample in a study of monozygotic twins with inflammatory bowel disease (dated by TCRdb to between 2019 and 2020). The method behind the library was 5' RACE. The sample was run on an Illumina HiSeq 2500. TCRdb reprocessed the sequencing reads and holds a single record per CDR3 protein sequence, with no DNA. This sample's clone table shows about 160,000 distinct CDR3 sequences. The top ten clones comprise 2.8% of the sample. The sequenced material came from blood. These receptor sequences come from a human donor with ulcerative colitis or Crohn's disease, or a healthy co-twin of an affected twin (not recorded which).

This sequence joins TRBV9 and TRBJ2-2; TCRdb's D call of TRBD2 is untestable without DNA. This CDR3 region has 19 residues. Germline V CDR1 and CDR2: SGDLS, YYNGEE. CDR3 sequence reads: CASSVTALAGGLNTGELFF.

The chain is built from TRBV3-1 and TRBJ2-7. The CDR3 consists of 11 residues. CDR1 is LGHDT and CDR2 is YNNKEL in the germline V gene (reference sequence). CDR3 protein: CASSQGGEQYF.